Listed below are T cell receptor beta chains from one sample, sequenced in a study of blood T cell repertoires in COVID-19. TCRdb keeps only in-frame clones here, not all; method: immunoSEQ multiplex PCR. This table holds 290,000 or so clones, more than 85% found once. Specimen: peripheral blood. These receptor sequences come from a man in his 70s with acute or convalescent COVID-19. The CDR3 runs from the conserved cysteine through the conserved F or W. A D gene is named only where the DNA matches it firmly. Part of the rows lack a size; the others show once, few, many or a class for expanded clones.

clone size	V gene	J gene	D gene	CDR3 DNA	CDR3 protein
.	TRBV12-3/TRBV12-4	TRBJ2-5	TRBD2	TGTGCCAGCAGTCTATCGGGGGGAGAGACCCAGTACTTC	CASSLSGGETQYF
once	TRBV6-2/TRBV6-3	TRBJ1-6	.	TGTGCCAGCAGTCTCCTCGGGGGTTCGGTTAGTTCACCCCTCCACTTT	CASSLLGGSVSSPLHF
.	TRBV19	TRBJ2-5	TRBD2	TGTGCCACCGGGGCCGGGAACCCGGGACTAGCGGGAGATGGGGAGACCCAGTACTTC	CATGAGNPGLAGDGETQYF
few	TRBV2	TRBJ1-6	TRBD1	TGTGCCAGCAGCCGCAGGGGGTACAGGGAGGTGAGCTCCTATAATTCACCCCTCCACTTT	CASSRRGYREVSSYNSPLHF
few	TRBV4-2	TRBJ1-4	.	TGTGCCAGCAGCCAAGAAGGGGGTGAAAAACTGTTTTTT	CASSQEGGEKLFF
.	TRBV28	TRBJ1-5	.	TGTGCCAGCAGCCAACCCATAGGGGTGGGGTCCCAGCATTTT	CASSQPIGVGSQHF
few	TRBV19	TRBJ2-3	.	TGTGCCAGTAGTAACGCGAACACAGATACGCAGTATTTT	CASSNANTDTQYF
.	TRBV7-2	TRBJ2-3	.	TGTGCCAGCAGCTTAGAGGGGGTAGATACGCAGTATTTT	CASSLEGVDTQYF
.	TRBV7-2	TRBJ1-1	TRBD1	TGTGCCAGCAGGGGGACAGGGGGCACTGAAGCTTTCTTT	CASRGTGGTEAFF
.	TRBV5-1	TRBJ2-3	TRBD1	TGCGCCAGCAGCGGGGACAGGGGCACAGATACGCAGTATTTT	CASSGDRGTDTQYF
.	TRBV2	TRBJ2-1	TRBD2	TGTGCCAGCAGTGAAGGACTAGCCCTTTTCAATGAGCAGTTCTTC	CASSEGLALFNEQFF
.	TRBV10-1	TRBJ2-7	.	TGCGCCAGCAGTGAGAGTATGGGGCAAACCAGCGAGCAGTACTTC	CASSESMGQTSEQYF
.	TRBV4-3	TRBJ2-5	.	TGCGCCAGCAGCCAAGAAGGCAGGGGTGAAGAGACCCAGTACTTC	CASSQEGRGEETQYF
few	TRBV18	TRBJ1-2	.	TGTGCCAGCTCCGGACCGGGACAATGGGTTCAATCGGGCTACACCTTC	CASSGPGQWVQSGYTF
.	TRBV6-6	TRBJ2-4	.	TGTGCCAGCAGTCCTCATGGGGGGAGTTTAGCCAAAAACATTCAGTACTTC	CASSPHGGSLAKNIQYF
once	TRBV7-8	TRBJ2-3	.	TGTGCCAGCAGCTCGCAGGGTACCTTCACAGATACGCAGTATTTT	CASSSQGTFTDTQYF
.	TRBV7-8	TRBJ2-1	TRBD2	TGTGCCAGCAGCTTAGCTCGGACTAGAGACAATGAGCAGTTCTTC	CASSLARTRDNEQFF
.	TRBV27	TRBJ1-2	TRBD1	TGTGCCAGCCGGTCCGGACAGGGGGCATTGGGCTACACCTTC	CASRSGQGALGYTF
.	TRBV9	TRBJ1-2	.	TGTGCCAGCAGCCCTTTAGAGGAGAGGGGCTACACCTTC	CASSPLEERGYTF
.	TRBV7-2	TRBJ2-1	TRBD1	TGTGCCAGCGGACAGGGGAACTCCTACAATGAGCAGTTCTTC	CASGQGNSYNEQFF
.	TRBV5-4	TRBJ2-7	.	TGTGCCAGCAGCTTGACGGGTTCCTACGAGCAGTACTTC	CASSLTGSYEQYF
few	TRBV3-1/TRBV3-2	TRBJ1-3	TRBD1	TGTGCCAGCAGCCCCTACTCACAGGGGGCCGGTGGAAACACCATATATTTT	CASSPYSQGAGGNTIYF
.	TRBV6-2/TRBV6-3	TRBJ1-1	.	TGTGCCAGCAGTCGGACGGGGAGCTACACTGAAGCTTTCTTT	CASSRTGSYTEAFF
.	TRBV4-2	TRBJ1-3	.	TGTGCCAGCAGCCAGAGCAATTCTGGAAACACCATATATTTT	CASSQSNSGNTIYF
.	TRBV7-2	TRBJ2-5	TRBD2	TGTGCCAGCAGCTCATTAGCGGGGGGGGCTAAAGAGACCCAGTACTTC	CASSSLAGGAKETQYF
.	TRBV6-5	TRBJ2-7	TRBD2	TGTGCCAGCAGTTACTTGGCTAGCGGGTTGACCTACGAGCAGTACTTC	CASSYLASGLTYEQYF
once	TRBV29-1	TRBJ2-6	TRBD1	TGCAGCGTAGCCGGGACAGGGACGGCTGGGGCCAACGTCCTGACTTTC	CSVAGTGTAGANVLTF
.	TRBV19	TRBJ1-5	.	TGTGCCAGTTCTGGAACAGGGAACCAGCCCCAGCATTTT	CASSGTGNQPQHF
.	TRBV2	TRBJ1-5	TRBD1	TGTGCCAGCACCCAAATGGGGGGACAGGGGGTCCCCCAGCATTTT	CASTQMGGQGVPQHF
.	TRBV29-1	TRBJ2-2	.	TGCAGCGTGGGAGGACTAAGCGCGAACACCGGGGAGCTGTTTTTT	CSVGGLSANTGELFF
.	TRBV20-1	TRBJ2-2	.	TGCAGTGCTAGCAGGGTCGGGGAGCTGTTTTTT	CSASRVGELFF
.	TRBV19	TRBJ1-5	.	TGTGCCAGTGGAAGCACAGGGTTTCAGCCCCAGCATTTT	CASGSTGFQPQHF
.	TRBV10-1	TRBJ1-1	.	TGCGCCAGCAGTGAGGAGCATAGTTACGAAGCTTTCTTT	CASSEEHSYEAFF
.	TRBV5-6	TRBJ1-4	TRBD1	TGTGCCAGCAGCTTGATGGGACAGGGGAATGAAAAACTGTTTTTT	CASSLMGQGNEKLFF
.	TRBV4-2	TRBJ2-7	TRBD1	TGTGCCAGCAGCCAAGATCGAGGGACAGGGAGCCACGAGCAGTACTTC	CASSQDRGTGSHEQYF
.	TRBV5-1	TRBJ2-3	TRBD1	TGCGCCAGCAGCTTGGGACAGGGTCTGAGCACAGATACGCAGTATTTT	CASSLGQGLSTDTQYF
.	TRBV3-1/TRBV3-2	TRBJ1-4	TRBD1	TGTGCCAGCAGCCAAGATACGACAGGGGATGATGAAAAACTGTTTTTT	CASSQDTTGDDEKLFF
.	TRBV4-3	TRBJ2-3	TRBD1	TGCGCCAGCAGCCAAGATGTGGCACGGGACAGGGGGCAAGATACGCAGTATTTT	CASSQDVARDRGQDTQYF
.	TRBV5-4	TRBJ2-1	TRBD2	TGTGCCAGCAGGAGGACTAGCGGGGGGCCCTACAATGAGCAGTTCTTC	CASRRTSGGPYNEQFF
.	TRBV4-3	TRBJ1-3	.	TGCGCCAGCAGCCAAGATCGGGTGGCTGGAAACACCATATATTTT	CASSQDRVAGNTIYF
.	TRBV6-6	TRBJ2-6	TRBD2	TGTGCCAGCAGCCGAGGACTAGCGGCATCTGGGGCCAACGTCCTGACTTTC	CASSRGLAASGANVLTF
.	TRBV4-2	TRBJ2-7	TRBD2	TGTGCCAGCAGCCCTACCCGATGGGGGAGCGGGAGTACCTACGAGCAGTACTTC	CASSPTRWGSGSTYEQYF
few	TRBV7-6	TRBJ1-2	.	TGTGCCAGCAGTCTACAGCCGAACTATGGCTACACCTTC	CASSLQPNYGYTF
.	TRBV5-1	TRBJ2-5	.	TGCGCCAGCAGCTTCAATACCCGGGGAGAGACCCAGTACTTC	CASSFNTRGETQYF
once	TRBV5-1	TRBJ2-7	.	TGCGCCAGCAGCTTGGACAGGAGATACGAGCAGTACTTC	CASSLDRRYEQYF
.	TRBV19	TRBJ2-1	.	TGTGCCAGTAGTATAGACAATGGGAGTGAGCAGTTCTTC	CASSIDNGSEQFF
once	TRBV7-2	TRBJ1-3	.	TGTGCCAGCAGCTCAGGGCTTGGAAACACCATATATTTT	CASSSGLGNTIYF
.	TRBV3-1/TRBV3-2	TRBJ1-1	.	TGTGCCAGCAGCCAAGGGCCTCAAGTTAGGGGGAGCACTGAAGCTTTCTTT	CASSQGPQVRGSTEAFF
few	TRBV4-2	TRBJ1-4	TRBD1	TGTGCCAGCAGCCAGGGACAGGGAATAGAAAAACTGTTTTTT	CASSQGQGIEKLFF
.	TRBV7-2	TRBJ2-7	.	TGTGCCAGCAGCTTAGCCAGGAACTACGAGCAGTACTTC	CASSLARNYEQYF